The 9 T cell receptor beta chains below were found in one sample sequenced in a study of blood T cell repertoires in COVID-19. This table comes from immunoSEQ multiplex PCR, and its TCRdb copy is limited to in-frame clones, with some not included. The sample lists some 330,000 clones; about nine tenths were seen once. The material sequenced was PBMCs or T cells enriched from blood (not recorded which). Every receptor here comes from a man between 25 and 39 years old who had recovered from COVID-19.

The gene calls are TRBV6-5 and TRBJ2-2; TRBD1 aligns across 7 bases. The CDR3 loop spans 15 amino acids. Germline V gene lookup returns CDR1 MNHEY and CDR2 SVGAGI. The trim removed 8 bases at V and 0 bases at J, leaving 6 bases unmatched. The CDR3 DNA sequence: TGTGCCAGCGGTAAGGGACAGCCGAACACCGGGGAGCTGTTTTTT. Residues: CASGKGQPNTGELFF.

This clone has more than one count but fewer than ten. The J gene is TRBJ2-7, the V gene TRBV11-3; D might be TRBD2 (6 bases). The CDR3 covers 13 residues. Trimming cost V 0 bases and J 9 bases, with 12 bases left between them. Germline V gene sequence: CDR1 SGHNT, CDR2 YENEEA. This chain's CDR3 is CASSLDSEGRQYF. DNA of the CDR3: TGTGCCAGCAGCTTAGATTCGGAGGGGAGGCAGTACTTC.

The V gene is TRBV6-5, the J gene TRBJ1-1, with D maybe TRBD1 (5 bases). Germline V gene lookup returns CDR1 MNHEY and CDR2 SVGAGI. The CDR3 spans 15 residues. V lost 0 bases and J lost 1, with 9 bases in between. The CDR3 region is CASSYSGAQNTEAFF. The CDR3 DNA sequence: TGTGCCAGCAGTTACTCAGGGGCGCAGAACACTGAAGCTTTCTTT.

The chain employs TRBV19 and TRBJ2-3; TRBD2 aligns across 11 bases. The CDR3 length is 16 residues. Germline V gene lookup returns CDR1 LNHDA and CDR2 SQIVND (reference sequence). The V and J ends lost 8 bases and 0 bases, in that order; junction bases with no gene match: 7. CDR3 sequence: CASGTSGRASTDTQYF. CDR3 in DNA: TGTGCCAGTGGGACTAGCGGTCGTGCTAGCACAGATACGCAGTATTTT.

The chain employs TRBV11-3 and TRBJ2-2; TRBD2 matches 8 bases. CDR1 is SGHNT, CDR2 YENEEA, per germline. Trimming at V came to 6 bases and at J to 5 bases, leaving 11 bases not matched to a gene. The CDR3 length is 16 residues. CDR3 residues: CASSPYREGNTGELFF. The CDR3 coding sequence is TGTGCCAGCAGTCCGTATCGGGAGGGCAATACCGGGGAGCTGTTTTTT.

This sequence joins TRBV11-2 and TRBJ2-1; 12 nucleotides match TRBD2. The germline gives CDR1 SGHAT, CDR2 FQNNGV. The CDR3 consists of 15 residues. V was pared by 5 bases and J by 10 bases, with 9 bases of the junction left unmatched. CDR3 nucleotide sequence: TGTGCCAGCAGCCCCCTAGCGGGGGGGCCCCACGAGCAGTTCTTC. Amino acid sequence: CASSPLAGGPHEQFF. The variable domain in full, completed from reference TRBV11-2 and TRBJ2-1, reads EAGVAQSPRYKIIEKRQSVAFWCNPISGHATLYWYQQILGQGPKLLIQFQNNGVVDDSQLPKDRFSAERLKGVDSTLKIQPAKLEDSAVYLCASSPLAGGPHEQFFGPGTRLTVL.

Here the CDR3 reads CASSLGHRFSPTAYEQYF. CDR3 bases: TGTGCCAGCAGCTTGGGACACCGGTTTTCCCCTACCGCCTACGAGCAGTACTTC. This chain joins TRBV5-6 and TRBJ2-7; no clear D gene. The CDR3 has 18 residues. Between the trimmed V and J ends, which lost 0 bases and 2 bases, there was a span of 21 bases. Germline values: CDR1 SGHDT, CDR2 YYEEEE.

This chain connects TRBV7-9 to TRBJ1-5; TRBD1 might be the D (5 bases). The CDR3 is made up of 14 amino acids. Looked up from germline, CDR1 is SEHNR and CDR2 is FQNEAQ (reference sequence). With 5 bases removed from V and 5 bases from J, the gap between germline ends came to 13 bases. The CDR3 DNA follows: TGTGCCAGCAGCCGCGGAGGGACTCATCAGCCCCAGCATTTT. Amino acids: CASSRGGTHQPQHF.

This clone was seen a few times. V usage is TRBV10-1 and J usage is TRBJ1-5; 8 bases fit TRBD1. The CDR3 is 16 residues long. The V and J ends lost 2 bases and 2 bases, in that order; junction bases with no gene match: 5. The germline V gene encodes CDR1 WNHNN and CDR2 SYGVQD (reference sequence). The CDR3 nucleotides are TGCGCCAGCAGTGAGAACGGACAGGGAGGCAATCAGCCCCAGCATTTT. This encodes CASSENGQGGNQPQHF.